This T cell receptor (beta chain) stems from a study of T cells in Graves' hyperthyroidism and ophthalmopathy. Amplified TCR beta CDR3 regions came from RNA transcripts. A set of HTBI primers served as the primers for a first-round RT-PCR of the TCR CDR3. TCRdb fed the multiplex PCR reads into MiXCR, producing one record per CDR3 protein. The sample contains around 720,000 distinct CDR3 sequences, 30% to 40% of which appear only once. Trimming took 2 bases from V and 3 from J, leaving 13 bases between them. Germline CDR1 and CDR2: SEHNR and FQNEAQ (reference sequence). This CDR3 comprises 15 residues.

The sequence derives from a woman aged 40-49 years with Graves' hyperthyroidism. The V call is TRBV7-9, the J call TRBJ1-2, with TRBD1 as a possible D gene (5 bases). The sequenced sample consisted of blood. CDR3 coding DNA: TGTGCCAGCAGCTTAAGTCGGTTGGGGGACTATGGCTACACCTTC. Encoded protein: CASSLSRLGDYGYTF. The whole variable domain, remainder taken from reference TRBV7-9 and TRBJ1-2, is DTGVSQNPRHKITKRGQNVTFRCDPISEHNRLYWYRQTLGQGPEFLTYFQNEAQLEKSRLLSDRFSAERPKGSFSTLEIQRTEQGDSAMYLCASSLSRLGDYGYTFGSGTRLTVV.